This T cell receptor (beta chain) was recovered during a study of PD-1 blockade in classical Hodgkin lymphoma. Time point denoted: newly diagnosed, previously untreated cHL patient sample. PBMCs from patients with newly diagnosed, untreated classical Hodgkin lymphoma served as a comparison group for the relapsed/refractory trial patients. The CDR3 has 15 residues. About this clone: Its cognate antigen is unknown.

The study, taken as a whole, reports: Relapsed/refractory patients reportedly had the lowest baseline TCR diversity, below newly diagnosed patients, who were below healthy donors. There remain no defined causes for the repertoire differences, which possibly reflect disease activity or prior therapy.

Assay: immunoSEQ multiplex PCR; the TCRdb copy retains only in-frame clones and omits some. The sample contains roughly 70,000 clones, about 94% of which appear only once. The chain links TRBV12-1 to TRBJ2-1; the D segment call TRBD2 is taken from the table without a DNA check. TRBV12-1 is flagged as a pseudogene. Material for sequencing was peripheral blood mononuclear cells (PBMCs). This receptor was taken from a human donor with classical Hodgkin lymphoma. This CDR3 reads CATSRWTSGGNEQFF. The CDR3 bases are TGTGCCACCTCCCGGTGGACTAGCGGGGGGAATGAGCAGTTCTTC.